The rows below give T cell receptor beta chains drawn from one sample of a study of blood T cells in healthy people across ages. TCRdb reanalysed the 5' RACE reads using MiXCR and keeps one entry per CDR3 protein. Here the sample spans fewer than 1.5 million distinct CDR3 sequences, around 42% being singletons. Sequencing input: blood. The receptors come from a woman aged 18-29 years in good health. Each CDR3 is given with its conserved first and last residue. D genes are given only for firm matches. Clone size is not always given. Where it is, it says once, few, many or a class for expanded clones.

clone size,D gene,V gene,J gene,CDR3 protein,CDR3 DNA
few,TRBD2,TRBV15,TRBJ2-1,CATTGGGYNEQFF,TGTGCCACCACCGGGGGGGGATACAATGAGCAGTTCTTC
.,.,TRBV11-2,TRBJ2-5,CASSSDLYGVGETQYF,TGTGCCAGCAGCTCTGACCTTTACGGGGTCGGGGAGACCCAGTACTTC
few,.,TRBV6-5,TRBJ1-2,CASSRVASDYGYTF,TGTGCCAGCAGTCGGGTGGCCAGCGACTATGGCTACACCTTC
.,.,TRBV4-1,TRBJ2-2,CASSLAATNTGELFF,TGCGCCAGCAGCCTAGCAGCGACGAACACCGGGGAGCTGTTTTTT
.,TRBD1,TRBV28,TRBJ1-1,CASRVARQGNAEAFF,TGTGCCAGCAGGGTCGCCCGACAGGGGAACGCTGAAGCTTTCTTT
.,.,TRBV12-3/TRBV12-4,TRBJ1-2,CASSYRGSRDGYTF,TGTGCCAGCAGTTACCGCGGGAGTCGGGATGGCTACACCTTC
.,.,TRBV3-1,TRBJ2-1,CASSQEPSRLSSYNEQFF,TGTGCCAGCAGCCAAGAGCCGTCCCGGCTGAGCTCCTACAATGAGCAGTTCTTC
.,.,TRBV10-3,TRBJ2-1,CAISESRSGPIDNEQFF,TGTGCCATCAGTGAGTCACGCAGCGGGCCGATAGACAATGAGCAGTTCTTC
.,.,TRBV6-2/TRBV6-3,TRBJ1-2,CASRADAALLGYTF,TGTGCCAGCAGGGCCGACGCAGCCTTACTCGGCTACACCTTC
.,TRBD2,TRBV12-3/TRBV12-4,TRBJ2-7,CAGSFGGGGYEQYF,TGTGCCGGCAGTTTTGGCGGGGGAGGCTACGAGCAGTACTTC
few,TRBD1,TRBV6-5,TRBJ1-2,CASSQQTGGYYGYTF,TGTGCCAGCAGTCAACAGACAGGGGGCTACTATGGCTACACCTTC